One T cell receptor (beta chain) is described in this entry. What this receptor recognizes is not known. Base qualities are not recorded, but no much larger clone differs from it by a single base. Library preparation used the immunoSEQ multiplex PCR assay. A mixture of 60 forward primers for TCR Vbeta segments and 13 reverse primers for TCR Jbeta segments was used in the multiplex PCR. A multiplex PCR assay on genomic DNA amplified the CDR3 region of rearranged TCR beta genes. On the Illumina HiSeq System, the amplified TCR beta libraries were sequenced as 87-base-pair reads. Per the source publication's procedure: A later analysis tallied 75 million to 95 million unique TCR beta chains across the 660 or so repertoires, and about 10 million of those chains were shared by two or more donors. To remove PCR and sequencing errors, raw reads were error-corrected and collapsed into unique sequences using a nearest-neighbor algorithm that merged closely related sequences. CDR3 sequences were aligned to IMGT reference sequences to assign V, D and J gene segments. For a sequence to be retained, a match of at least six nucleotides to both a V gene segment and a J gene segment was required. A rearrangement counted as productive if the CDR3 had no stop codons and remained in frame with V and J, and every other rearrangement counted as non-productive. CDR3 was defined by IMGT convention, running from the second conserved V-encoded cysteine to the conserved J-encoded phenylalanine. The earlier analysis of approximately 590 of the donors excluded any sequence lacking an unambiguous match to a single V gene segment. An earlier analysis of several hundred of the donors classified V segments as functional when productive rearrangements were above 56.7% and as segregating when the standard deviation between donors was above 5%. To diagnose cytomegalovirus status from the catalog of TCR beta chain sequences, a statistical classification framework was built. In a later analysis, TCR nucleotide sequences were compared against IMGT/GENE-DB human TR gene sequences so that V and J genes could be assigned. In a later analysis, CDR3 sequences and most-parsimonious VDJ recombination scenarios were assigned using the TCRdist pipeline. In a later analysis, every TCR beta chain was defined by the combination of its CDR3 amino acid sequence and its V-gene family, and reads without a unique V-gene family were dropped. To address suspected cross-contamination and a sequencing artifact, a later analysis removed several hundred highly shared, low-generation-probability nucleotide sequences. For each public chain, a later analysis derived a clonal expansion index from normalized ranks of inferred template counts within each repertoire. In a later analysis, generation probabilities were computed using a VDJ recombination model fitted to out-of-frame rearrangements, and the results were checked against IGoR. Hypergeometric tests were used in a later analysis to score TCR-TCR, TCR-HLA and TCR-CMV co-occurrence, with a repertoire-size bias correction applied to the TCR pairs. To estimate false discovery rates, a later analysis permuted the HLA or CMV assignments 20 times. In a later analysis, co-occurring TCRs were grouped using DBSCAN, with TCRdist sequence similarity added in when clustering inside HLA-allele-positive subsets. For co-occurrence clustering, repertoires with fewer than 30,000 or more than 120,000 public chains were excluded, along with a handful of repertoires with anomalous nucleotide sharing. The table comes from immuneACCESS by way of TCRdb, which keeps in-frame sequences with V and J called. Part of the clones is missing from these tables; in studies checked, under half for an unresolved V gene and the rest for unknown reasons. That table is the source of V, J and clone size, and D and trimming were worked out from the DNA. This sample gives 95,000 to 150,000 clones in total; roughly 9% of them show up just once. The leading ten clones occupy approximately 6% of the sample.

The cohort consisted of 600 or so healthy bone marrow donors. All cohort members were sampled while nominally healthy, although unrecorded immune exposures were likely present. The donor tested CMV seropositive, placing the donor among the 290 or so seropositive members of the cohort. A peripheral blood sample was provided by each donor, and peripheral blood mononuclear cells were used for TCR beta sequencing. The Qiagen DNeasy Blood Extraction Kit was used to extract genomic DNA from the blood cell samples. This sample stems from a study of cytomegalovirus exposure and HLA in healthy donors (dated by TCRdb to about 2017). Some background on the complete study: In an earlier analysis of about 560 of the donors, about 270 Gb of sequence data and approximately 100 million unique TCR beta sequences from about 190 million T cells were reported. An early release that covered some 640 HLA-typed donors contained around 300 gigabases of sequencing data and tens of millions of unique TCR sequences. Of the approximately 400 genotyped donors, approximately 81% were placed in the genetic ancestry cluster associated with self-reported Caucasian donors. The study aimed to test whether signatures of past pathogen exposure could be identified by cataloging public T cell receptors. The T cell repertoires of 666 subjects were profiled by immunosequencing and related to cytomegalovirus serostatus. Besides the first cohort of more than 650 subjects, a separate validation cohort made up of over a hundred different subjects was used. The study combined high-throughput TCR immunosequencing, statistical association of individual TCRs with disease status, and machine learning to predict cytomegalovirus infection status. To study patterns of TCR occurrence, a later analysis re-analyzed previously published TCR beta repertoires from several hundred donors and added high-resolution HLA genotyping. In the later analysis, no new phenotypic data were used to find candidate immune exposures; instead, reliance was placed on TCR beta sequences and their occurrence across donors. An earlier analysis of around 580 of the donors used high-throughput TCR beta sequencing to judge whether each TCR beta V gene segment behaved as functional or pseudogenic. Donor age, sex, ethnicity and CMV serostatus were compiled together with the repertoire data. In a later genetic analysis, genome-wide SNP genotypes for about 65% of the roughly 700 donors were used, and that subset was treated as a discovery cohort. Every repertoire in the discovery cohort had been generated on one and the same sequencing platform. HLA typing included class I and class II loci at four-digit resolution. Typing coverage varied by locus: roughly 629-640 donors for A, B, C, DRB1 and DQB1; roughly 510 for DQA1; approximately 570 for DPA1; more than 450 for DPB1. Roughly 5 DR-DQ haplotypes were handled as single units for association and clustering, since linkage in the cohort was strong. On average, approximately 250,000 unique TCR beta nucleotide sequences were sequenced per donor among roughly 430 genotyped donors of the cohort, with roughly 20% of those sequences being non-productive.

Overall results and qualifications from the work: At a false discovery rate of 0.05, a later analysis linked some 18,000 TCR beta sequences to specific HLA alleles. Most TCR sequences were observed very rarely across donors, whereas some public TCRs were present in many individuals. It was suggested by the authors that the approach could potentially be generalized to other disease states and immunological phenotypes. Around 16 rarely observed V segments, including chromosome 9 orphons, were excluded from the earlier analysis of some 590 of the donors because counts were too low. The study gave a list of 150 to 200 TCR beta chains associated with cytomegalovirus. Most CMV-associated TCR beta chains appeared to be HLA-restricted in a later analysis, and the HLA associations seemed to be driven largely by CMV exposure. In a later analysis, HLA-associated TCR beta chains showed more clonal expansion and lower generation probabilities than non-associated chains that were equally common. A group of highly shared sequence variants was considered likely to be a technical artifact of the sequencing pipeline. The only immune exposure information available for the cohort was CMV serostatus. V-gene and J-gene trimming of TCR beta chains was associated with a missense DCLRE1C variant in a later genetic analysis, and the association was replicated in an independent cohort. Correlated functional status among segregating V segments might reflect linkage disequilibrium, but an unknown experimental factor could not be ruled out. Because some donors lacked HLA typing at each locus, the association tests relied only on the typed subset. According to a later genetic analysis, donors in an Asian-associated ancestry cluster had fewer N-insertions in productive TCRs than the approximately 630-donor mean. Assigning TCR associations to individual alleles was difficult when HLA alleles, especially DR and DQ, strongly co-occurred. In a later analysis, several top co-occurrence clusters were reported to appear linked to parvovirus B19, influenza, CMV and Epstein-Barr virus. In an earlier analysis of approximately 590 of the donors, most TCR beta V segments appeared in productive rearrangements about 87% or about 30% of the time, broadly matching IMGT annotations. A further reported finding was that TCR beta sequences accurately predicted the HLA-A and HLA-B alleles for most subjects in the first cohort. In a later analysis, TCR association rates were found to vary across HLA loci, with the most associated TCRs seen for DRB1 alleles and the fewest for HLA-C alleles. The presence/absence analyses assumed that sequencing depth was roughly uniform across donors, and that assumption may not be true. In this cohort, only TCR beta chains were sequenced, and detectable features were limited by the absence of alpha or paired-chain data. In vitro tests confirmed that a few of the cytomegalovirus-associated TCR beta chains recognize cytomegalovirus antigens. Cytomegalovirus status was reported to be diagnosed by the classifier with high specificity and sensitivity in both the original and validation cohorts. Some IMGT-functional V segments, including TRBV6-2 and TRBV6-3, could not be distinguished by the 87-base-pair reads and were therefore excluded.

Taken from the germline V gene, the CDR1 and CDR2 loops are SGHVS and FNYEAQ. Between the V and J ends, shortened by 2 bases and 7 bases respectively, the junction contains 17 bases. From the cysteine up to the phenylalanine, the CDR3 has a length of 16 residues. Of all the DNA, just the CDR3 is kept, 48 bases in frame from base 1. The rearranged chain carries TRBV7-6 and TRBJ1-4; TRBD1 is possibly the D segment (5 matching bases). The TCR comes from a woman aged 40 to 50 in good health and CMV-seropositive. Sequencing was performed on PBMCs. The nucleotide sequence is TGTGCCAGCAGCTTAAGGTTCAGCGGGGCGGTTGAAAAACTGTTTTTT. It encodes CASSLRFSGAVEKLFF. The full variable domain, completed from the reference TRBV7-6 and TRBJ1-4 proteins outside the CDR3, reads GAGVSQSPRYKVTKRGQDVALRCDPISGHVSLYWYRQALGQGPEFLTYFNYEAQQDKSGLPNDRFSAERPEGSISTLTIQRTEQRDSAMYRCASSLRFSGAVEKLFFGSGTQLSVL.